Described below is a single T cell receptor (beta chain) sequence and its context. The data stem from a study of blood T cell repertoires in COVID-19. The CDR3 sequence is 12 residues long. With 2 bases removed from V and 7 bases from J, the gap between germline ends came to 6 bases. Measured with immunoSEQ multiplex PCR; TCRdb has only the in-frame clones, and not every one. This repertoire shows about 160,000 clones, about 90% found once; its top ten account for approximately 3.8%. Participants were aged roughly 18 to 90 years, lived in about 26 US areas, and enrolled virtually. Cohorts were based on clinical histories the participants reported.

The clonotype originates from a woman in her thirties or forties who had been exposed to COVID-19. The chain carries TRBV12-3 or TRBV12-4 and TRBJ2-1; D is possibly TRBD2 (5 bases). The sample comprised PBMCs or T cells enriched from blood (not recorded which). The CDR3 reads CASSLRGNEQFF. As DNA, the CDR3 is TGTGCCAGCAGTTTACGCGGGAATGAGCAGTTCTTC.